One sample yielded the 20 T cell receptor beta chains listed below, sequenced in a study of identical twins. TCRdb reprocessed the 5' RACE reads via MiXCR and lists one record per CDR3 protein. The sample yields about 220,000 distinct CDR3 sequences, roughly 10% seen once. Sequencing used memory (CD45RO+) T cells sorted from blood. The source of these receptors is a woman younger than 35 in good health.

The CDR3 DNA follows: TGTGCCAGCAGCTTACGGCTAGCGGGCTACTACGAGCAGTACTTC. This sequence encodes CASSLRLAGYYEQYF. This rearrangement joins TRBV7-2 to TRBJ2-7; 8 positions agree with TRBD2. With V trimmed by 2 bases and J by 3 bases, 6 bases remained unmatched. The CDR3 has 15 residues. The germline V gene encodes CDR1 SGHTA and CDR2 FQGNSA. The entire variable domain, with the rest obtained from reference TRBV7-2 and TRBJ2-7, is as follows: GAGVSQSPSNKVTEKGKDVELRCDPISGHTALYWYRQSLGQGLEFLIYFQGNSAPDKSGLPSDRFSAERTGGSVSTLTIQRTQQEDSAVYLCASSLRLAGYYEQYFGPGTRLTVT.

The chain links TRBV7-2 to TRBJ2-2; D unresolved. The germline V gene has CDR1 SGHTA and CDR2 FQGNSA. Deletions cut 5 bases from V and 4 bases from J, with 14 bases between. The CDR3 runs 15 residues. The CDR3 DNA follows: TGTGCCAGCAGCGTCAGAGACATATCCACCGGGGAGCTGTTTTTT. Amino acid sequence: CASSVRDISTGELFF.

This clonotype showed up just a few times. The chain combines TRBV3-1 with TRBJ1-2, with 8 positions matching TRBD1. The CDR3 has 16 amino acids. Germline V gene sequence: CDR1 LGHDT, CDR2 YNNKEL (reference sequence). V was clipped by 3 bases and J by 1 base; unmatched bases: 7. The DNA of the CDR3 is TGTGCCAGCAGCCACGGACAGGGCCGTTTTAACTATGGCTACACCTTC. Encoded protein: CASSHGQGRFNYGYTF.

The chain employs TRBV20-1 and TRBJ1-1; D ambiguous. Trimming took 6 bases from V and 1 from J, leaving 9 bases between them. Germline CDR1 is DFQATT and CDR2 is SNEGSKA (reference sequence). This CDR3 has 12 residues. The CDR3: CSAQQPNTEAFF. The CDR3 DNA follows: TGCAGTGCACAACAGCCGAACACTGAAGCTTTCTTT.

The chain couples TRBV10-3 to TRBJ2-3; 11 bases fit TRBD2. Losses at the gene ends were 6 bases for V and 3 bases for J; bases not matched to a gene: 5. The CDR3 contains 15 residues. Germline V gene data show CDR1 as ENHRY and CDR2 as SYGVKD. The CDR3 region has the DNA TGTGCCATCAGCGAACCTAGCGGGGGGACAGATACGCAGTATTTT. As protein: CAISEPSGGTDTQYF.

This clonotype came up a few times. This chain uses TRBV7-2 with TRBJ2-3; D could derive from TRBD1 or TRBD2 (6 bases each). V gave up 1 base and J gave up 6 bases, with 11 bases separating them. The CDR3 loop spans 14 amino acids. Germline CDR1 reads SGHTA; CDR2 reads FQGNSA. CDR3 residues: CASSLGGTRDTQYF. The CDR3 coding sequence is TGTGCCAGCAGCTTAGGCGGGACACGGGATACGCAGTATTTT.

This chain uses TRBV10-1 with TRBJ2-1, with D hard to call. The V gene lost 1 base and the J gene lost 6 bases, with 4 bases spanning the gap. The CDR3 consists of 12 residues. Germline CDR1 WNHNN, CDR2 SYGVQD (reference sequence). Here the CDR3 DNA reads TGCGCCAGCAGTGAGTTGTCCAATGAGCAGTTCTTC. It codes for CASSELSNEQFF.

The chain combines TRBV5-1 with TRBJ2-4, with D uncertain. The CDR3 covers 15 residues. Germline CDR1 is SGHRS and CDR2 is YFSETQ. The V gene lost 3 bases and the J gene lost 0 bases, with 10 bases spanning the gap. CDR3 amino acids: CASSSDRLAKNIQYF. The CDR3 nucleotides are TGCGCCAGCAGCTCCGACCGACTAGCCAAAAACATTCAGTACTTC. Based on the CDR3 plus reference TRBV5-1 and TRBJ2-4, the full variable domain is KAGVTQTPRYLIKTRGQQVTLSCSPISGHRSVSWYQQTPGQGLQFLFEYFSETQRNKGNFPGRFSGRQFSNSRSEMNVSTLELGDSALYLCASSSDRLAKNIQYFGAGTRLSVL.

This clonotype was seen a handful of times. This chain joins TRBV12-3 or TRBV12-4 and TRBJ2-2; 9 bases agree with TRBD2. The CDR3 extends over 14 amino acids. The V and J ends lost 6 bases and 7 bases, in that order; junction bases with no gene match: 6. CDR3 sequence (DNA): TGTGCCAGCAGGAGGACTAGCGTTGGCGGGGAGCTGTTTTTT. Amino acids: CASRRTSVGGELFF.

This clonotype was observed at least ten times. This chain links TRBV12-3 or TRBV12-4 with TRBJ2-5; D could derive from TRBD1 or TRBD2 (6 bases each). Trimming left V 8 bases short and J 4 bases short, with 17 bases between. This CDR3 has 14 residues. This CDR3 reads CASGPSGAGETQYF. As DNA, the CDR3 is TGTGCCAGCGGTCCGTCGGGGGCAGGAGAGACCCAGTACTTC.

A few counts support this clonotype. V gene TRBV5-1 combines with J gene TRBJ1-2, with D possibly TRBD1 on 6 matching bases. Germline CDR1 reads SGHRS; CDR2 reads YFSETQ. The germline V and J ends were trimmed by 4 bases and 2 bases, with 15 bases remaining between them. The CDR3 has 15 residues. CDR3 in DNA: TGCGCCAGCAGCCTACAGGGATCTAGGAACTATGGCTACACCTTC. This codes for CASSLQGSRNYGYTF.

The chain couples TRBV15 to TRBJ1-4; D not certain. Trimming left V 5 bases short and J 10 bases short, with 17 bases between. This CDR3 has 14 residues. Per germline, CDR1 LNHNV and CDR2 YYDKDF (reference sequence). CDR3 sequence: CATSLTISKGKLFF. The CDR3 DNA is TGTGCCACCAGCCTGACCATCTCAAAGGGAAAACTGTTTTTT.

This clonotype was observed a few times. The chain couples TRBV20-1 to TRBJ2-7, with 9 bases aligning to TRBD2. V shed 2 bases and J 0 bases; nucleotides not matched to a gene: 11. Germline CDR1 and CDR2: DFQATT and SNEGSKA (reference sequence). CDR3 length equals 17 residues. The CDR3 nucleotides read TGCAGTGCTAGAAAAATAGCTAGCGGGGCAACCTCCTACGAGCAGTACTTC. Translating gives CSARKIASGATSYEQYF.

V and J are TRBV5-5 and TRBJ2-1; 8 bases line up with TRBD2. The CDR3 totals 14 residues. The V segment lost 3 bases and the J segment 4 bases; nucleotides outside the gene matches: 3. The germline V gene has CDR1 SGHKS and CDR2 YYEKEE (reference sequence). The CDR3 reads CASSSSGLYNEQFF. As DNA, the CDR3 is TGTGCCAGCAGCTCTAGCGGGCTTTACAATGAGCAGTTCTTC.

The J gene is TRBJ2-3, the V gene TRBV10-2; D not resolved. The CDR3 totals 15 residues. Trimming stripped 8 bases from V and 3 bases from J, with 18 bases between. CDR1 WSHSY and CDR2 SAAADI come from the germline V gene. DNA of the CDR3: TGCGCCAGCTTCCCCTCCCGGGCTTCGACAGATACGCAGTATTTT. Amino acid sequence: CASFPSRASTDTQYF.

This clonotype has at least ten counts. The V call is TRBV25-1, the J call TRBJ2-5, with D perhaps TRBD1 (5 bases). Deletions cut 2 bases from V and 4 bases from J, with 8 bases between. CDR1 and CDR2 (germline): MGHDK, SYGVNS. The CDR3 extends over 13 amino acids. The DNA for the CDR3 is TGTGCCAGCAGTGAAGGGGCTATAGAGACCCAGTACTTC. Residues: CASSEGAIETQYF.

As DNA, the CDR3 is TGTGCCAGCAGTCTAGGCCCTTACAGGGGCGCCGGGGAGCTGTTTTTT. Translation: CASSLGPYRGAGELFF. This chain uses TRBV6-1 with TRBJ2-2, with 7 bases that match TRBD1. The J segment lost 6 bases and the V segment lost 5 bases, leaving 12 bases of the junction unmatched. The CDR3 sequence is 16 residues long. The germline V gene encodes CDR1 MNHNS and CDR2 SASEGT.

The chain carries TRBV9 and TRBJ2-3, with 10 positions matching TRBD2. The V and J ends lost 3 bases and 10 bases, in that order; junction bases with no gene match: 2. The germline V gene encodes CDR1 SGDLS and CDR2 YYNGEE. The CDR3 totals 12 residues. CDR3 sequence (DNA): TGTGCCAGCAGCGACGGACTAGCGGCGCAGTATTTT. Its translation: CASSDGLAAQYF.

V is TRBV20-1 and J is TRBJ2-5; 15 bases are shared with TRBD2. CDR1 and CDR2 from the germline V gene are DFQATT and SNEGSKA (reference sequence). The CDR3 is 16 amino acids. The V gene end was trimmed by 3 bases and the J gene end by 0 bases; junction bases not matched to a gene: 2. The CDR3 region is CSARGTSGRYQETQYF. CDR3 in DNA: TGCAGTGCTAGGGGGACTAGCGGGAGGTACCAAGAGACCCAGTACTTC.

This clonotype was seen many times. The DNA for the CDR3 is TGTGCCAGCGGGAAAACCTACGAGCAGTACTTC. Translation gives CASGKTYEQYF. The rearrangement uses TRBV7-9 and TRBJ2-7; no reliable D call. Germline values: CDR1 SEHNR, CDR2 FQNEAQ (reference sequence). V lost 8 bases to trimming and J lost 2 bases, with 7 bases between them. The CDR3 is 11 residues long.